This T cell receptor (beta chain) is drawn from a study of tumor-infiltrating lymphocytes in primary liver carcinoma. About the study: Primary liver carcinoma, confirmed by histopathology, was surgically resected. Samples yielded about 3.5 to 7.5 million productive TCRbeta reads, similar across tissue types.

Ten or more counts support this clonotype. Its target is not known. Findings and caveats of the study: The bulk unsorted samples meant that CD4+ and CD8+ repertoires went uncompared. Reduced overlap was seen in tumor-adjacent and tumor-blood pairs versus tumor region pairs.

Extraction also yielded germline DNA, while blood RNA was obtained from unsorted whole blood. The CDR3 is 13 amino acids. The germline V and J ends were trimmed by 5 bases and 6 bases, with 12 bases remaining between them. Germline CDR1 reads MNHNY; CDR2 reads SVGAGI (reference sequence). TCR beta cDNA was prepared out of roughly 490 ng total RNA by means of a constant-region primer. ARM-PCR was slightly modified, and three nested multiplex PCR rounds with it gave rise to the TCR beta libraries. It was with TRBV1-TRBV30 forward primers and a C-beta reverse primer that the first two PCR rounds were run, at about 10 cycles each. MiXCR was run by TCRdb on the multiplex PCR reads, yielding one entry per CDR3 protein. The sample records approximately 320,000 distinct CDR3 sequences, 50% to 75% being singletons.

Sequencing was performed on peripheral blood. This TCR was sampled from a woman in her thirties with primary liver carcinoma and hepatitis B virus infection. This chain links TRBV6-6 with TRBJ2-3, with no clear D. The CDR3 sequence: CASSATMRDTQYF. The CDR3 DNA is TGTGCCAGCAGTGCCACGATGAGGGATACGCAGTATTTT.